This TCR beta chain was observed in a study of T cells of healthy individuals. TCRdb independently ran MiXCR on the 5' RACE reads; one entry per CDR3 protein. The table has about 63,000 distinct CDR3 sequences, 15% to 20% seen once. This clonotype was counted ten times or more. The CDR3 length is 17 residues. Trimming pared 4 bases from V and 0 bases from J, leaving 16 bases between. V is TRBV23-1 and J is TRBJ2-1; a weak D match, TRBD2 (6 bases). TRBV23-1 is sorted into the ORF group, with uncertain function. The clonotype was recovered from a human donor in good health. CDR3 nucleotide sequence: TGCGCCAGCAGTCCCTGGGGGGTTGTAAGCTCCTACAATGAGCAGTTCTTC. Translation gives CASSPWGVVSSYNEQFF.